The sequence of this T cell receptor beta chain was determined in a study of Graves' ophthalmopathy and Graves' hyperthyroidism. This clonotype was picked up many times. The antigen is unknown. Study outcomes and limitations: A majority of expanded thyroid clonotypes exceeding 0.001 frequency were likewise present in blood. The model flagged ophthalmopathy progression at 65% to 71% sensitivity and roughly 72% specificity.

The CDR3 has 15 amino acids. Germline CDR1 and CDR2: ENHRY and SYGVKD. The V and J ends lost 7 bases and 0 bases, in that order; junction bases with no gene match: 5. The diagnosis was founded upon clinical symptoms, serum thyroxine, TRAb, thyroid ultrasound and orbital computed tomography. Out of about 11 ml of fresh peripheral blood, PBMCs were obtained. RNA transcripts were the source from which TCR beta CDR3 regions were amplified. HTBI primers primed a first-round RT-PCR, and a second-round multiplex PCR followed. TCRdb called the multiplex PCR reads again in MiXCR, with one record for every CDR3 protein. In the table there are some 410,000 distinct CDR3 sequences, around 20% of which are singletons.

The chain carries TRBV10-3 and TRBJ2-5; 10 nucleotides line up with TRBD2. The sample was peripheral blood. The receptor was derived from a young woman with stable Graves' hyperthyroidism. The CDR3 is CAIKASGGYQETQYF. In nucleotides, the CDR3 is TGTGCCATCAAGGCTAGCGGGGGTTACCAAGAGACCCAGTACTTC.